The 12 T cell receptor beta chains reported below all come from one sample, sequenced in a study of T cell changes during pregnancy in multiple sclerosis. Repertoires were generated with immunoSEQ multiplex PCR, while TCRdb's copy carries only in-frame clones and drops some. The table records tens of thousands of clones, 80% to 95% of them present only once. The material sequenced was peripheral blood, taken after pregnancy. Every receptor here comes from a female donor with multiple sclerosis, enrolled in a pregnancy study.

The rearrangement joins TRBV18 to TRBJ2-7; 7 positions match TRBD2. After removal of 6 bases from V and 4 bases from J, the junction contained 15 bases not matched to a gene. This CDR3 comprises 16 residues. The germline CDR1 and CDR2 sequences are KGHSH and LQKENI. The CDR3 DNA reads TGTGCCAGCTCTCCCTTTGAGGGGAGGGCCGTTTACGAGCAGTACTTC. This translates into CASSPFEGRAVYEQYF.

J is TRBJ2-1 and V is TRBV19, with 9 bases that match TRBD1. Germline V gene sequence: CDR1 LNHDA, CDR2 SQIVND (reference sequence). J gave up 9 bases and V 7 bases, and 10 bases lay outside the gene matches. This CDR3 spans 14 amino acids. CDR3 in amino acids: CASKTGGGALEQFF. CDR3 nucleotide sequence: TGTGCCAGTAAAACAGGGGGCGGTGCACTTGAGCAGTTCTTC.

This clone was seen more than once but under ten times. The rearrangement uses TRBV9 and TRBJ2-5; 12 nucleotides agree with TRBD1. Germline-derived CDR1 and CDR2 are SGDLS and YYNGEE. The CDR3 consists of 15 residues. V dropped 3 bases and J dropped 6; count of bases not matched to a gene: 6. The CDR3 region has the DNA TGTGCCAGCAGCGGCGGGACAGGGGGCTGGAAGACCCAGTACTTC. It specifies CASSGGTGGWKTQYF. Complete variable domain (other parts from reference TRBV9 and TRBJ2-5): DSGVTQTPKHLITATGQRVTLRCSPRSGDLSVYWYQQSLDQGLQFLIQYYNGEERAKGNILERFSAQQFPDLHSELNLSSLELGDSALYFCASSGGTGGWKTQYFGPGTRLLVL.

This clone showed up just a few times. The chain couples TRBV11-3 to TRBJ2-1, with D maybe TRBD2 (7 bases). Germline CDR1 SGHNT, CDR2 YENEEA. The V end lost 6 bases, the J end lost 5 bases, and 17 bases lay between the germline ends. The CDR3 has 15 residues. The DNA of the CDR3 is TGTGCCAGCAGTTCCCTCGGGGGGCTCGACAATGAGCAGTTCTTC. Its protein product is CASSSLGGLDNEQFF.

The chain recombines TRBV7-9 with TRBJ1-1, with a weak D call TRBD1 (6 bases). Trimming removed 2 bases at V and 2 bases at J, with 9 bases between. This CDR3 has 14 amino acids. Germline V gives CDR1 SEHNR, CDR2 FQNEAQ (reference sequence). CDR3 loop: CASSLPDSNTEAFF. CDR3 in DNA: TGTGCCAGCAGCTTACCGGACAGCAACACTGAAGCTTTCTTT.

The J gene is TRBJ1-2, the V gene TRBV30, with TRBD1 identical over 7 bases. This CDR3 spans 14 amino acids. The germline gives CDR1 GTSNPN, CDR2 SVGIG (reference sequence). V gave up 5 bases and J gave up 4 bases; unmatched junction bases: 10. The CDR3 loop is CAWETPDRSYGYTF. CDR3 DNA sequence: TGTGCCTGGGAGACCCCGGACAGGTCCTATGGCTACACCTTC.

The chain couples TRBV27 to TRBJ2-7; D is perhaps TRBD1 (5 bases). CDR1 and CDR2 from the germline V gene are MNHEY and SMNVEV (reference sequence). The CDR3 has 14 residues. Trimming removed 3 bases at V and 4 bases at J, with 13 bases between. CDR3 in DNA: TGTGCCAGCAGTTTTCTGGCAGGGCCGTACGAGCAGTACTTC. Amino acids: CASSFLAGPYEQYF.

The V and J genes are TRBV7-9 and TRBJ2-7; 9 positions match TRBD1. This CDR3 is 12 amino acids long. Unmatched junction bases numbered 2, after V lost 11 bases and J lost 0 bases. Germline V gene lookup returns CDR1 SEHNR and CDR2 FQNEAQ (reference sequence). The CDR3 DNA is TGTGCCGGACAGGGGAGCTCCTACGAGCAGTACTTC. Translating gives CAGQGSSYEQYF.

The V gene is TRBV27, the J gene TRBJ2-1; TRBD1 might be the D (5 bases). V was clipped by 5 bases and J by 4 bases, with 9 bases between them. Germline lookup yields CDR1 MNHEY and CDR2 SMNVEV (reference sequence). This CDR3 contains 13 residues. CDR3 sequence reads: CASSMTEYNEQFF. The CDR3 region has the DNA TGTGCCAGCAGTATGACAGAATACAATGAGCAGTTCTTC.

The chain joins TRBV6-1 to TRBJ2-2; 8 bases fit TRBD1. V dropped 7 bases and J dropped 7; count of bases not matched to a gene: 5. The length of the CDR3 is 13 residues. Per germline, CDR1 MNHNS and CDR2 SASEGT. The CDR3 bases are TGTGCCAGCACCACGGGACAGGTCGGGGAGCTGTTTTTT. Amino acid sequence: CASTTGQVGELFF.

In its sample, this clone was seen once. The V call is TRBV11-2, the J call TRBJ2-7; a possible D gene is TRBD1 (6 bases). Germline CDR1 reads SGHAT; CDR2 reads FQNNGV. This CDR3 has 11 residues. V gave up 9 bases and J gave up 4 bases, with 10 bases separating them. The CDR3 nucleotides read TGTGCCAGTTCAGGGGTTTACGAGCAGTACTTC. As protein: CASSGVYEQYF.

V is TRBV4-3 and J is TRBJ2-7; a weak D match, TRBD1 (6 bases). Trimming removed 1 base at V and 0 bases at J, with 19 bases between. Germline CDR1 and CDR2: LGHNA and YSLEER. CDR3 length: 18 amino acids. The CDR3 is CASSQARSGQFSSYEQYF. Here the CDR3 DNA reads TGCGCCAGCAGCCAAGCCCGCAGCGGACAGTTTAGCTCCTACGAGCAGTACTTC.